The 19 T cell receptor beta chains in this list originate from one sample, sequenced in a study of PD-1 blockade in classical Hodgkin lymphoma. The sample's time point: cycle 4 day 1 (C4D1), after 5 to 7 weeks of nivolumab. Each patient relapsed following autologous stem cell transplantation, and prior brentuximab vedotin exposure differed. The study purified CD4+ T cells from thawed PBMCs using magnetic negative selection. Some clones are missing from TCRdb's copy, which holds only in-frame ones; the method was immunoSEQ multiplex PCR. The data show about 22,000 clones, about 70% seen once. This material consisted of CD4+ T cells from blood, taken before the fourth cycle of nivolumab. These receptors all come from a human donor with classical Hodgkin lymphoma.

The V call is TRBV6-5, the J call TRBJ2-7; TRBD1 is a possible D gene (6 bases). The ends were cut back, 6 bases at V and 3 bases at J, with 15 bases in the middle. CDR1 is MNHEY and CDR2 is SVGAGI in the germline V gene. The CDR3 is made up of 14 amino acids. CDR3 sequence: CASRRAGTHYEQYF. CDR3 sequence (DNA): TGTGCCAGCAGGAGAGCCGGGACACACTACGAGCAGTACTTC.

The chain carries TRBV6-5 and TRBJ1-4, with D possibly being TRBD1 (6 bases). This CDR3 region has 14 residues. Germline V CDR1 and CDR2: MNHEY, SVGAGI. The V end lost 5 bases, the J end lost 6 bases, and 13 bases lay between the germline ends. DNA of the CDR3: TGTGCCAGCAGTCCCGGTTGGACAGATGAAAAACTGTTTTTT. This codes for CASSPGWTDEKLFF.

This clone was observed once. J is TRBJ2-5 and V is TRBV27; the match to TRBD2 covers 14 bases. The CDR3 length is 16 residues. V lost 5 bases to trimming and J lost 7 bases; unmatched junction nucleotides: 9. Germline V CDR1 and CDR2: MNHEY, SMNVEV (reference sequence). CDR3 region: CASSPWTSGGRGTQYF. The CDR3 coding sequence is TGTGCCAGCAGTCCATGGACTAGCGGGGGGAGGGGGACCCAGTACTTC.

V is TRBV11-2 and J is TRBJ2-1; D not resolved. The germline V and J ends were trimmed by 0 bases and 3 bases, with 9 bases remaining between them. The germline gives CDR1 SGHAT, CDR2 FQNNGV. CDR3 size: 15 residues. CDR3: CASSLDPGRYNEQFF. In DNA form, the CDR3 reads TGTGCCAGCAGCTTAGATCCAGGCCGCTACAATGAGCAGTTCTTC.

CDR3 amino acids: CASRDQPFSGELFF. CDR3 sequence (DNA): TGTGCCAGCCGGGACCAGCCTTTCTCCGGGGAGCTGTTTTTT. This chain uses TRBV6-1 with TRBJ2-2; D may be TRBD1 or TRBD2 (5 bases each). The CDR3 spans 14 residues. Germline CDR1 and CDR2: MNHNS and SASEGT. V was shortened by 8 bases and J by 6 bases, with 16 bases between the two germline ends.

The rearrangement joins TRBV2 to TRBJ2-2, with a possible D match to TRBD2 (6 bases). Germline V gene sequence: CDR1 SNHLY, CDR2 FYNNEI. The CDR3 covers 16 residues. V was cut by 5 bases and J by 4 bases, with 17 bases left in between. CDR3 protein: CASSPGTQRLTGELFF. The DNA for the CDR3 is TGTGCCAGCAGTCCCGGGACTCAAAGACTCACCGGGGAGCTGTTTTTT.

This clone came up once. The genes are TRBV4-2 and TRBJ2-5; 14 positions agree with TRBD2. The CDR3 is 17 residues long. The germline gives CDR1 LGHNA, CDR2 YNFKEQ. Unmatched junction bases numbered 7, after V lost 3 bases and J lost 4 bases. As DNA, the CDR3 is TGTGCCAGCAGCCAGACTAGCGGGGGGGCCCTAGGAGAGACCCAGTACTTC. As protein: CASSQTSGGALGETQYF.

J is TRBJ1-2 and V is TRBV7-9; 10 bases fit TRBD1. From germline, CDR1 is SEHNR and CDR2 FQNEAQ (reference sequence). With V trimmed by 0 bases and J by 8 bases, 3 bases remained unmatched. The CDR3 contains 14 residues. The CDR3 nucleotides are TGTGCCAGCAGCTTAGCTGGACAGGGGGTAGGCTACACCTTC. It codes for CASSLAGQGVGYTF.

This clone was counted only a few times. This chain uses TRBV11-2 with TRBJ1-5; D is unresolved. Germline-derived CDR1 and CDR2 are SGHAT and FQNNGV. This CDR3 region has 14 residues. Deletions cut 1 base from V and 5 bases from J, with 9 bases between. The CDR3 DNA follows: TGTGCCAGCAGCTTAGGGGGAAAGGATCAGCCCCAGCATTTT. Translation: CASSLGGKDQPQHF. Full variable domain (missing parts from reference TRBV11-2 and TRBJ1-5): EAGVAQSPRYKIIEKRQSVAFWCNPISGHATLYWYQQILGQGPKLLIQFQNNGVVDDSQLPKDRFSAERLKGVDSTLKIQPAKLEDSAVYLCASSLGGKDQPQHFGDGTRLSIL.

The rearrangement links TRBV7-2 to TRBJ2-7, with a tentative D call TRBD1 (6 bases). V was cut by 3 bases and J by 6 bases, with 12 bases left in between. Germline V gene lookup returns CDR1 SGHTA and CDR2 FQGNSA. CDR3 length: 13 amino acids. The DNA of the CDR3 is TGTGCCAGCAGCTTGGAGGCAGGGGTCGAGCAGTACTTC. Amino acid sequence: CASSLEAGVEQYF.

This chain uses TRBV6-6 with TRBJ2-2, with 11 positions matching TRBD2. This CDR3 contains 16 residues. V lost 7 bases to trimming and J lost 2 bases; unmatched junction nucleotides: 6. CDR1 and CDR2 (germline): MNHNY, SVGAGI (reference sequence). The CDR3 DNA follows: TGTGCCAGCACCTCGACTAGCGGGGCCAACACCGGGGAGCTGTTTTTT. It codes for CASTSTSGANTGELFF.

This rearrangement joins TRBV28 to TRBJ1-2; D gene unclear. CDR3 length: 14 amino acids. Per germline, CDR1 MDHEN and CDR2 SYDVKM. The V end lost 7 bases, the J end lost 5 bases, and 17 bases lay between the germline ends. The chain's CDR3 is CASIPNPARYGYTF. In nucleotides, the CDR3 is TGTGCCAGCATTCCAAATCCAGCTCGATATGGCTACACCTTC.

The chain couples TRBV7-9 to TRBJ1-2; 8 bases align to TRBD1. V shed 2 bases and J 6 bases; nucleotides not matched to a gene: 8. CDR1 SEHNR and CDR2 FQNEAQ come from the germline V gene (reference sequence). The CDR3 is 15 residues long. The CDR3 DNA reads as TGTGCCAGCAGCTTACAGGGGGCGTTTCTTAATGGCTACACCTTC. Protein product: CASSLQGAFLNGYTF.

A few counts support this clone. This chain connects TRBV6-6 to TRBJ2-2, with 7 bases matching TRBD1. Germline assignment: CDR1 MNHNY and CDR2 SVGAGI (reference sequence). The CDR3 has 15 residues. V dropped 6 bases and J dropped 2; count of bases not matched to a gene: 6. CDR3 bases: TGTGCCAGCAGAGATAGACAGGGAAACACCGGGGAGCTGTTTTTT. Residues: CASRDRQGNTGELFF.

This chain uses TRBV5-4 with TRBJ2-2, with D unclear. CDR3 size: 15 residues. CDR1 is SGHNT and CDR2 is YYREEE in the germline V gene (reference sequence). The V end lost 0 bases, the J end lost 5 bases, and 11 bases lay between the germline ends. As DNA, the CDR3 is TGTGCCAGCAGCTTGGGTTCTTGGGGAACCGGGGAGCTGTTTTTT. This sequence encodes CASSLGSWGTGELFF.

V gene TRBV10-3 combines with J gene TRBJ1-2; 7 bases are a match to TRBD1. The CDR3 has 15 residues. The V gene end was trimmed by 3 bases and the J gene end by 4 bases; junction bases not matched to a gene: 8. The germline CDR1 and CDR2 sequences are ENHRY and SYGVKD. The chain's CDR3 is CAISDAGQRSYGYTF. The CDR3, as DNA: TGTGCCATCAGTGATGCGGGACAGAGGAGCTATGGCTACACCTTC.

This clone was counted once. This chain uses TRBV7-2 with TRBJ2-7, with 9 bases that match TRBD1. The CDR3 has 16 residues. Germline CDR1 SGHTA, CDR2 FQGNSA. V trimming: 1 base; J trimming: 6 bases; junction bases outside the gene matches: 10. The CDR3 DNA reads as TGTGCCAGCAGCTTAGGTAGGACAGGGGTTTCCAGCGAGCAGTACTTC. It translates to CASSLGRTGVSSEQYF.

V and J are TRBV10-3 and TRBJ2-5; no firm D call. The assigned J gene may be wrong: the sequence end matches TRBJ2-7 better. The V gene's germline CDR1 is ENHRY and CDR2 SYGVKD. CDR3 length equals 13 residues. The CDR3 sequence: CAISEPPSDEQYF. CDR3 nucleotide sequence: TGTGCCATCAGTGAACCTCCCAGCGACGAGCAGTACTTC.

The chain combines TRBV18 with TRBJ2-3; D unresolved. Germline V gene data show CDR1 as KGHSH and CDR2 as LQKENI. The CDR3 is made up of 16 amino acids. V lost 3 bases, J lost 5 bases, and 18 bases lay in between. The CDR3 DNA reads as TGTGCCAGCTCACCTGACCAACTTGGGAAAAAAGATACGCAGTATTTT. This gives the protein CASSPDQLGKKDTQYF.